These T cell receptor beta chains were read from a single sample in a study of identifying expanded T cells in peripheral blood. Data came from immunoSEQ multiplex PCR; TCRdb stores just in-frame clones and leaves some out. The sample yields 75,000 to 90,000 clones, about 90% seen once. Material for sequencing was blood. The receptors here all came from a person aged 18 to 70 in good health. Both conserved end residues are part of each CDR3. The D gene is left open where the match is weak. Some rows have no size entry. The others give once, few or many, or a class for an expanded clone.

TRBJ1-5 NA TRBV15 NA CATSKHDALGNQPQHF TGTGCCACCAGCAAGCACGACGCCTTGGGGAATCAGCCCCAGCATTTT
TRBJ2-7 once TRBV7-9 TRBD1 CASSLGRQGDEQYF TGTGCCAGCAGCTTAGGTCGGCAGGGGGACGAGCAGTACTTC
TRBJ2-1 NA TRBV6-5 NA CASSFRQLPPANEQFF TGTGCCAGCAGTTTTCGACAGCTTCCTCCCGCTAATGAGCAGTTCTTC
TRBJ1-2 NA TRBV27 TRBD1 CASSSNRDRAAYGYTF TGTGCCAGCAGTTCCAACCGGGACAGGGCGGCCTATGGCTACACCTTC
TRBJ2-1 NA TRBV15 NA CATSTRDSPYNEQFF TGTGCCACCAGCACCCGGGACTCTCCCTACAATGAGCAGTTCTTC
TRBJ1-5 NA TRBV4-2 TRBD1 CASSQEGTGDQPQHF TGTGCCAGCAGCCAAGAAGGGACAGGAGATCAGCCCCAGCATTTT
TRBJ1-3 NA TRBV19 TRBD1 CASSSGQARSSGNTIYF TGTGCCAGTAGTTCCGGACAGGCAAGAAGCTCTGGAAACACCATATATTTT
TRBJ1-4 NA TRBV5-1 TRBD1 CASSLAGQGSKEKLFF TGCGCCAGCAGCTTGGCGGGACAGGGTTCTAAAGAAAAACTGTTTTTT
TRBJ1-2 NA TRBV5-1 NA CASTPGGGGYTF TGCGCCAGCACCCCCGGGGGGGGCGGCTACACCTTC
TRBJ1-2 once TRBV5-4 NA CASVPQGARLYGYTF TGTGCCAGCGTACCCCAAGGGGCGCGACTCTATGGCTACACCTTC
TRBJ2-5 NA TRBV5-1 NA CASSGDIVGGTQYF TGCGCCAGCAGCGGAGACATCGTAGGGGGGACCCAGTACTTC
TRBJ2-5 NA TRBV5-1 TRBD1 CASSLLDRGEETQYF TGCGCCAGCAGCCTACTGGACAGGGGCGAAGAGACCCAGTACTTC
TRBJ1-4 NA TRBV7-8 NA CASSPSQASTNEKLFF TGTGCCAGCAGCCCCTCTCAGGCGTCAACTAATGAAAAACTGTTTTTT
TRBJ1-2 NA TRBV27 NA CASMGAVSTGRGYGYTF TGTGCCAGCATGGGGGCCGTTTCTACAGGGCGTGGATATGGCTACACCTTC
TRBJ2-2 NA TRBV7-2 TRBD2 CASSVGGDAGELFF TGTGCCAGCAGCGTCGGGGGGGACGCCGGGGAGCTGTTTTTT
TRBJ2-1 NA TRBV4-1 NA CASSQDGPGRGNEQFF TGCGCCAGCAGCCAAGATGGACCGGGCCGAGGAAATGAGCAGTTCTTC
TRBJ2-3 NA TRBV9 NA CASSVGGADTQYF TGTGCCAGCAGCGTTGGGGGAGCAGATACGCAGTATTTT
TRBJ1-2 once TRBV7-8 NA CATRANYGYTF TGTGCCACCAGAGCTAACTATGGCTACACCTTC
TRBJ2-1 NA TRBV27 NA CASSLRWAGAYNEQFF TGTGCCAGCAGTTTACGGTGGGCAGGGGCCTACAATGAGCAGTTCTTC
TRBJ1-2 NA TRBV5-6 TRBD1 CASSSTGEDGYTF TGTGCCAGCAGCTCCACAGGGGAGGACGGCTACACCTTC
TRBJ1-6 NA TRBV27 TRBD1 CASSSNRQGHSPLHF TGTGCCAGCAGTTCCAATAGACAGGGCCATTCACCCCTCCACTTT
TRBJ1-1 NA TRBV27 NA CASRVGEGTNTEAFF TGTGCCAGCAGAGTTGGGGAGGGAACGAACACTGAAGCTTTCTTT
TRBJ1-1 NA TRBV6-5 NA CASSYSKNTEAFF TGTGCCAGCAGTTACTCGAAGAACACTGAAGCTTTCTTT
TRBJ2-7 NA TRBV7-9 NA CASSLGWGVYEQYF TGTGCCAGCAGCTTGGGGTGGGGGGTGTACGAGCAGTACTTC
TRBJ1-2 NA TRBV6-5 TRBD1 CASRHRLQGVYGYTF TGTGCCAGCAGACACCGCCTCCAGGGGGTTTATGGCTACACCTTC
TRBJ2-3 NA TRBV7-6 NA CASTRQAPPTLPTDTQYF TGTGCCAGCACCCGACAGGCCCCCCCTACCCTTCCCACAGATACGCAGTATTTT
TRBJ2-5 NA TRBV18 TRBD2 CASSPGLAQETQYF TGTGCCAGCTCCCCGGGACTAGCGCAAGAGACCCAGTACTTC
TRBJ2-3 NA TRBV7-2 NA CASSAGAGTTQYF TGTGCCAGCAGCGCCGGGGCGGGCACCACGCAGTATTTT
TRBJ1-1 NA TRBV30 NA CAWSVLGRHLEAFF TGTGCCTGGAGTGTACTGGGTCGACACCTGGAAGCTTTCTTT
TRBJ2-5 few TRBV9 TRBD2 CASSVSSGEQETQYF TGTGCCAGCAGCGTGTCTAGCGGGGAACAAGAGACCCAGTACTTC
TRBJ2-7 medium-sized TRBV4-3 TRBD2 CASSQPGWTSGYYEQYF TGCGCCAGCAGCCAACCTGGTTGGACTAGCGGATACTACGAGCAGTACTTC
TRBJ1-1 NA TRBV19 NA CASTLAADTEAFF TGTGCCAGTACGTTAGCAGCCGACACTGAAGCTTTCTTT
TRBJ1-2 NA TRBV6-5 TRBD1 CASSLLTGGLKGYTF TGTGCCAGCAGTTTATTAACAGGGGGGTTGAAGGGCTACACCTTC
TRBJ2-5 NA TRBV2 NA CASSEARQETQYF TGTGCCAGCAGTGAAGCGAGACAAGAGACCCAGTACTTC
TRBJ1-2 NA TRBV19 NA CATTGGYGYTF TGTGCCACCACCGGGGGGTATGGCTACACCTTC
TRBJ2-3 NA TRBV5-1 NA CASSLVEGPRGVDTQYF TGCGCCAGCAGCTTGGTTGAGGGGCCCAGGGGTGTGGATACGCAGTATTTT
TRBJ1-4 NA TRBV5-5 NA CASSPDSNEKLFF TGTGCCAGCAGCCCCGATTCTAATGAAAAACTGTTTTTT
TRBJ1-2 NA TRBV9 TRBD1 CASSPRDRRDGYTF TGTGCCAGCAGCCCCAGGGACAGGCGGGATGGCTACACCTTC
TRBJ2-1 NA TRBV7-3 TRBD2 CASSPERAGTSVYNEQFF TGTGCCAGCAGCCCAGAAAGGGCCGGGACTAGCGTTTACAATGAGCAGTTCTTC
TRBJ1-2 NA TRBV28 NA CASQPGPLYGYTF TGTGCCAGTCAACCGGGACCCCTTTATGGCTACACCTTC
TRBJ1-3 NA TRBV5-4 NA CASSPDSGRTIYF TGTGCCAGCAGCCCTGACAGTGGCCGCACCATATATTTT
TRBJ2-2 NA TRBV10-1 NA CASSDTGSTGELFF TGCGCCAGCAGTGATACAGGAAGCACCGGGGAGCTGTTTTTT
TRBJ1-1 NA TRBV27 NA CASSSGTEAFF TGTGCCAGCAGTTCTGGCACTGAAGCTTTCTTT
TRBJ1-1 NA TRBV30 NA CAWSVHPRGNTEAFF TGTGCCTGGAGTGTACACCCACGGGGGAACACTGAAGCTTTCTTT
TRBJ2-1 NA TRBV7-9 NA CASSWGLDQGGEQFF TGTGCCAGCAGCTGGGGACTCGACCAGGGCGGTGAGCAGTTCTTC
TRBJ2-1 NA TRBV7-2 NA CASSLDVQSYNEQFF TGTGCCAGCAGCTTAGATGTCCAGTCCTACAATGAGCAGTTCTTC
TRBJ1-2 NA TRBV7-6 TRBD1 CASSSLLGGQEYYGYTF TGTGCCAGCAGCTCTTTACTAGGAGGACAGGAATACTATGGCTACACCTTC
TRBJ1-5 NA TRBV30 NA CAWSVGFDQPQHF TGTGCCTGGAGTGTGGGTTTCGATCAGCCCCAGCATTTT